The entry below gives a single T cell receptor beta chain sequence along with its context. The specificity of this receptor is unknown. Base qualities are not provided; no much larger clone lies one nucleotide away. For CDR1 and CDR2, the germline V gene (reference sequence) lists MNHEY and SMNVEV. The V and J ends are trimmed by 10 bases and 7 bases, leaving 13 bases between them. The CDR3, cysteine through phenylalanine, is 11 amino acids long. The only DNA kept is the CDR3, 33 bases in frame from the first base. Separate from the approximately 670-subject first cohort, the validation cohort of about 110 subjects was the group to which the donors belonged. The method behind the library was the immunoSEQ multiplex PCR assay. The published analysis was carried out like this. A statistical classification framework was developed to diagnose cytomegalovirus status using the catalog of TCR beta chain sequences. The table was pulled from immuneACCESS by TCRdb, which kept in-frame rearrangements only. Such tables lose some clones; where checked, under half of the loss comes from unresolved V genes, and the rest has no known cause. The D gene and trimming were derived from the DNA, and the V and J assignments and clone size from that table. The sample table contains under 250,000 clones; only one count was recorded for more than 75% of them. The ten largest clones capture roughly 2% of the sample.

These data are taken from a study of cytomegalovirus exposure and HLA in healthy donors (dated by TCRdb to about 2017). About the full investigation: According to a later analysis, one platform produced both the roughly 110 validation repertoires and the 700 or so repertoires of the first cohort. Besides the first cohort of around 700 subjects, a separate validation cohort made up of 95 to 150 different subjects was used. The study combined high-throughput TCR immunosequencing, statistical association of individual TCRs with disease status, and machine learning to predict cytomegalovirus infection status. The study aimed to test whether signatures of past pathogen exposure could be identified by cataloging public T cell receptors. Here is what the overall study found, with its caveats: The study listed 150 to 200 TCR beta chains as associated with cytomegalovirus. Cytomegalovirus status was reported to be diagnosed by the classifier with high specificity and sensitivity in both the original and validation cohorts. The authors suggested that the approach could potentially be generalized to other disease states and immunological phenotypes. The validation cohort had no HLA typing available for a later analysis, so co-occurrence within that cohort was assessed over all 120 or so repertoires. A few of the identified cytomegalovirus-associated TCR beta chains were confirmed in vitro to be specific for cytomegalovirus antigens. Across donors, most TCR sequences were observed very rarely, whereas some public TCRs were present in many individuals. A later analysis found that TCRs clustered in the first cohort also tended to co-occur in the 130 or so validation repertoires, with 94% of cluster scores above 0.

The V and J genes are TRBV27 and TRBJ2-5; a tentative D call is TRBD1 (5 bases match). This receptor was obtained from a woman under 30 in good health and CMV-seropositive. Sequenced material: PBMCs. The CDR3 reads as follows: CATGQGGTQYF. The sequenced DNA: TGTGCCACCGGGCAGGGTGGGACCCAGTACTTC.